The 11 T cell receptor beta chains reported below all come from one sample, sequenced in a study of control samples from healthy donors and cancer patients. Sequencing was performed with immunoSEQ multiplex PCR; in TCRdb, only in-frame clones are kept and a portion is missing. The sample consists of 130,000 or so clones, 90% to 95% of them appearing once. Sequencing was carried out using blood. These receptors all come from a man in his forties or fifties in good health.

The rearrangement links TRBV28 to TRBJ1-5, with 8 bases matching TRBD1. CDR1 MDHEN and CDR2 SYDVKM come from the germline V gene. Unmatched junction bases numbered 3, after V lost 0 bases and J lost 2 bases. CDR3 length: 16 residues. The CDR3 sequence: CASSLWAGQGNQPQHF. CDR3 nucleotides: TGTGCCAGCAGTTTATGGGCGGGACAGGGCAATCAGCCCCAGCATTTT. The full variable domain, in which reference TRBV28 and TRBJ1-5 provide the parts outside the CDR3, is DVKVTQSSRYLVKRTGEKVFLECVQDMDHENMFWYRQDPGLGLRLIYFSYDVKMKEKGDIPEGYSVSREKKERFSLILESASTNQTSMYLCASSLWAGQGNQPQHFGDGTRLSIL.

The gene calls are TRBV6-2 or TRBV6-3 and TRBJ1-3; unclear D gene. Germline V gene data show CDR1 as MNHEY and CDR2 as SVGEGT. The CDR3 has 16 residues. V was cut by 2 bases and J by 2 bases, with 13 bases left in between. CDR3 loop: CASSYGTVMTGNTIYF. The DNA of the CDR3 is TGTGCCAGCAGTTACGGAACAGTGATGACTGGAAACACCATATATTTT.

The chain couples TRBV6-1 to TRBJ2-1; D is uncertain. Trimming removed 10 bases from V and 1 base from J, with 17 bases in between. Germline assignment: CDR1 MNHNS and CDR2 SASEGT. This CDR3 is built from 15 residues. CDR3 nucleotide sequence: TGTGCCACCACTAATGGGCTTTCATCCTACAATGAGCAGTTCTTC. Translating gives CATTNGLSSYNEQFF.

This clone came up once. The J gene is TRBJ1-3, the V gene TRBV7-8; D not resolved. Per the germline V gene, CDR1 is SGHVS and CDR2 is FQNEAQ. V lost 6 bases and J 4 bases, leaving 4 bases between the germline ends. The CDR3 has 11 amino acids. Here the CDR3 DNA reads TGTGCCAGCAGTTACGGAAACACCATATATTTT. The encoded protein is CASSYGNTIYF.

This clone was seen a single time. This chain connects TRBV28 to TRBJ2-5; 7 bases map to TRBD1. The V segment lost 5 bases and the J segment 5 bases; nucleotides outside the gene matches: 11. The CDR3 loop spans 15 amino acids. Germline V gene sequence: CDR1 MDHEN, CDR2 SYDVKM. DNA for the CDR3: TGTGCCAGCAGTCGAAGGGGCAGGGGGTACGAGACCCAGTACTTC. Its translation is CASSRRGRGYETQYF.

The rearrangement joins TRBV6-5 to TRBJ2-2; unclear D gene. Germline V gene lookup returns CDR1 MNHEY and CDR2 SVGAGI. V was trimmed by 2 bases and J by 5 bases, leaving 3 bases between them. The CDR3 runs 12 residues. CDR3 DNA: TGTGCCAGCAGTTACGGAACCGGGGAGCTGTTTTTT. This translates into CASSYGTGELFF.

The rearrangement links TRBV9 to TRBJ1-2, with 8 bases lining up with TRBD1. V shed 4 bases, J shed 4 bases, and the junction held 3 bases outside the gene matches. The germline gives CDR1 SGDLS, CDR2 YYNGEE. The CDR3 runs 13 residues. In nucleotides, the CDR3 is TGTGCCAGCAGCCCTACAGGGGGCTATGGCTACACCTTC. The encoded protein is CASSPTGGYGYTF.

The chain couples TRBV11-2 to TRBJ2-7; tentative D call: TRBD1 (6 bases). Germline CDR1 and CDR2: SGHAT and FQNNGV. V dropped 1 base and J dropped 0 bases, with 13 bases sitting between them. This CDR3 comprises 16 residues. The CDR3 DNA reads as TGTGCCAGCAGCTTAGGCAGGGGCAGGGGCTCCTACGAGCAGTACTTC. It specifies CASSLGRGRGSYEQYF.

The genes are TRBV28 and TRBJ1-5; TRBD1 matches at 8 bases. The V and J ends lost 2 bases and 6 bases, in that order; junction bases with no gene match: 9. Looked up from germline, CDR1 is MDHEN and CDR2 is SYDVKM. The CDR3 has 16 amino acids. CDR3: CASSLPGTGTIQPQHF. The CDR3 DNA is TGTGCCAGCAGTTTACCCGGGACAGGTACAATTCAGCCCCAGCATTTT. The entire variable domain, with the rest obtained from reference TRBV28 and TRBJ1-5, is as follows: DVKVTQSSRYLVKRTGEKVFLECVQDMDHENMFWYRQDPGLGLRLIYFSYDVKMKEKGDIPEGYSVSREKKERFSLILESASTNQTSMYLCASSLPGTGTIQPQHFGDGTRLSIL.

The chain links TRBV12-3 or TRBV12-4 to TRBJ2-7; TRBD1 is a possible D gene (6 bases). The CDR3 is 13 amino acids. V lost 6 bases and J lost 2, with 11 bases in between. The CDR3, as DNA: TGTGCCAGCAGATCCAGGGGAACCTACGAGCAGTACTTC. This sequence encodes CASRSRGTYEQYF.

This chain connects TRBV9 to TRBJ2-5, with D possibly TRBD2 on 6 matching bases. V lost 0 bases and J 4 bases, leaving 10 bases between the germline ends. The CDR3 sequence is 14 residues long. Germline V gene data show CDR1 as SGDLS and CDR2 as YYNGEE. For the CDR3, the DNA is TGTGCCAGCAGCGTAGTTCTGGGAGGAGAGACCCAGTACTTC. This translates into CASSVVLGGETQYF.